This TCR beta chain comes out of a study of lung T cells in sarcoidosis with Löfgren's syndrome (TCRdb year 2017). A note on the overall study: Sarcoidosis was characterized as a granulomatous disease that is mostly pulmonary, in which CD4+ T cells accumulate in bronchoalveolar lavage fluid. The repertoire analyses concentrated on Lofgren's syndrome patients. Overall study outcomes, separate from this receptor: Recognition of a sarcoidosis-associated antigen was only suggested, and the antigen itself remained putative and was not identified. When alphabeta pairing was analyzed, TRAV12-1 tended to pair preferentially with TRBV2, and the resulting paired TCRs displayed CDR3 homology. In Lofgren's syndrome patients, relative to control subjects, TRAV12-1 and TRBV2 were reported to be the most expanded V gene segments. Multiple Lofgren's syndrome patients were reported to share TRAV12-1 and TRBV2 CDR3 motifs, a finding that suggests public CD4+ TCR repertoires.

This clonotype was picked up many times. Its antigen is still unknown. Per-base qualities were not stored, and no clone one base away is much larger. The data were produced on an Illumina MiSeq. TCRdb reworked the public reads: Q25 trimming with fastp, MiXCR clone assembly, productive beta chains retained. Every distinct CDR3 protein forms one entry, paired with its most common genes and DNA. For this sample there are roughly 63,000 distinct CDR3 sequences; approximately 21% appear just once. The ten largest make up about 2.5% of the sample. V lost 4 bases and J lost 4 bases, and the count of bases not matched to a germline gene is 3. The germline V gene (reference sequence) specifies MNHEY as CDR1 and SMNVEV as CDR2. Its CDR3 holds 15 amino acids, cysteine through phenylalanine. Of all the DNA, just the CDR3 is kept, 45 bases in frame from base 1.

Sequencing was performed on CD4+ T cells from PBMCs. In this chain, TRBV27 is recombined with TRBJ2-1; the central 11 bases match TRBD2. This sequence was found in a human donor with sarcoidosis (Löfgren's syndrome or another form), or a control subject (not recorded which). The CDR3 corresponds to CASSSPSGGYNEQFF. The sequenced DNA is TGTGCCAGCAGTTCCCCTAGCGGGGGGTACAATGAGCAGTTCTTC.